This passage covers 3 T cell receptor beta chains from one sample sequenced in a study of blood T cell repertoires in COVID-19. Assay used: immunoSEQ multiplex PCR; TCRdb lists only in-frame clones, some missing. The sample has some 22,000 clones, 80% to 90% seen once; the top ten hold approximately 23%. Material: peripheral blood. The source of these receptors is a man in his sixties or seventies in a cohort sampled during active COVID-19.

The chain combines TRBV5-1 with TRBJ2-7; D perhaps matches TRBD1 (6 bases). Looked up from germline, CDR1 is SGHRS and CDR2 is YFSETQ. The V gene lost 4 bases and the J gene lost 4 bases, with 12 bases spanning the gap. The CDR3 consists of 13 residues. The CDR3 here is CASSGDQGYEQYF. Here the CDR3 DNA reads TGCGCCAGCAGCGGTGACCAGGGGTACGAGCAGTACTTC. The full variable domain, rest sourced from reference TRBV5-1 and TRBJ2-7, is KAGVTQTPRYLIKTRGQQVTLSCSPISGHRSVSWYQQTPGQGLQFLFEYFSETQRNKGNFPGRFSGRQFSNSRSEMNVSTLELGDSALYLCASSGDQGYEQYFGPGTRLTVT.

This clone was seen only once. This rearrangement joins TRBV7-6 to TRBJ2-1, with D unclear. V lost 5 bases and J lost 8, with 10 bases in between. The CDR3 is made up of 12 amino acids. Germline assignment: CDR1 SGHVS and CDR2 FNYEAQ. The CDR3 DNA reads TGTGCCAGCAGCCCGGAGTCCGATGAGCAGTTCTTC. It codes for CASSPESDEQFF.

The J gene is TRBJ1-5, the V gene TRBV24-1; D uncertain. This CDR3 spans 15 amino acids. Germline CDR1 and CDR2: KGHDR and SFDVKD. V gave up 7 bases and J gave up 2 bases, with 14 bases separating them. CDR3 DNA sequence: TGTGCCACCAGCTCCCCCGGGGAGGGCAATCAGCCCCAGCATTTT. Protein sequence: CATSSPGEGNQPQHF.